Sequencing of this T cell receptor (beta chain) was carried out in a study of blood T cells in healthy people across ages. Ranging in age from about 6 to 90, the donors were healthy Caucasian individuals from Russia. Total RNA, at least 5.5 micrograms per sample, came from PBMCs. Trimming took 6 bases from V and 2 from J, leaving 14 bases between them. Per the germline V gene, CDR1 is DFQATT and CDR2 is SNEGSKA (reference sequence). This CDR3 comprises 14 residues. About this clonotype: The antigen is unknown.

Findings and limits, study-wide: Whereas aged donors had fewer naive CD4+ cells, long-lived donors had more of them and higher diversity.

Alongside a J-beta primer mix, a sample-barcoded 5' primer served in a second PCR lasting roughly 7 to 11 cycles. One entry per CDR3 protein results from TCRdb running MiXCR on the 5' RACE reads. Among around 780,000 distinct CDR3 sequences listed, roughly 26% were seen once. This sample was shared with a second study, whose subject was T cells of mothers and their children.

This chain joins TRBV20-1 and TRBJ2-1; perhaps TRBD2 as D (6 bases). Sequencing was done on a sample of blood. This sequence was found in a boy aged 5-17 years in good health. The DNA for the CDR3 is TGCAGTGCCCTCGGGGGTAAGGCCTACAATGAGCAGTTCTTC. Encoded protein: CSALGGKAYNEQFF.